The entry below gives a single TCR beta chain sequence along with its context. This receptor's antigen is unknown. Per-base qualities were not stored, and no clone one base away is much larger. This record comes from a study of radiation and T cells in renal cell carcinoma (TCRdb year 2020). About the full investigation: The samples were obtained from a clinical trial, where primary renal cell carcinomas were treated with 15 Gy stereotactic body radiation therapy and then removed by nephrectomy 4 weeks afterward. A total of around 50 samples underwent TCR beta sequencing, made up of some 26 tumors and some 27 peripheral blood samples. In the approximately 53 samples combined, some 4,100,000 unique CDR3 nucleotide sequences were found, encoding 2,658,974 unique CDR3 amino acid sequences. What the study reported, not specific to this receptor: Dynamics of the blood repertoire were not tracked past 4 weeks after treatment. With a single-armed trial design, the study had no way to address how radiation dose or scheduling affects the TCR repertoire. In blood, the top tumor clonotypes increased between baseline and 2 weeks post-radiation and then shrank by 4 weeks, which suggests that tumor-resident clones expanded only transiently. No pretreatment tumor biopsies were available, so the baseline intratumoral presence of clonotypes could not be determined.

CDR1 and CDR2, looked up from the germline V gene, are MRHNA and SNTAGT. From the cysteine through the phenylalanine, the CDR3 covers 14 amino acids. The DNA shown is the 42-base CDR3, in frame from base 1. Germline trimming amounts to 4 bases on V and 6 bases on J, with 4 as the count of junction bases outside the gene matches. The time point label corresponds to: blood 2 weeks post-SBRT. The meaning of the sample's treatment or condition label: 15 Gy SBRT to primary tumor, nephrectomy 4 weeks later. To follow tumor-enriched clonotypes, peripheral blood was collected serially from radiation-treated patients at baseline and again at 2 weeks and 4 weeks after SBRT. Renal cell carcinoma with clear cell pathology was present in all patients. The QIAamp DNA Blood Mini Kit (Qiagen) was used to prepare genomic DNA for TCR sequencing. The analyses included only samples that passed all quality control checks.

The immunoSEQ kit was used, according to the manufacturer's recommendations, to generate TCR beta libraries from genomic DNA. To prepare the libraries, a first multiplex PCR with proprietary primers was run, followed by a second PCR that added unique barcodes, and a bead cleanup was done after each round. A kit-provided positive control reaction and a negative control reaction were included in every sample batch. The final libraries were assessed on an Agilent 4200 TapeStation D1000 ScreenTape, pooled by volume, and quantified by qPCR. Sequencing was performed on an Illumina NextSeq500 using a MidOutput 150-cycle cartridge, with 156 Read1 cycles, 15 Index1 cycles, and the kit custom primers. The pooled library was loaded at around 1 pM with about 20% PhiX control spiked in. The paper's data handling went like this. Vendor-processed data were analyzed in R, and a clonotype was defined as all T cells sharing the same CDR3 nucleotide sequence. In the clone abundance analyses, frequencies were normalized to the 10,000 most abundant clones in each sample. Public T cell clones, which averaged fewer than five per sample, were excluded before analysis. Tumor-enriched clonotypes and baseline blood-enriched clonotypes were defined as those with an abundance difference of at least 32-fold between compartments. A beta-binomial differential abundance model was used to identify clonotypes that expanded or contracted between blood time points. Similarity between tumor and blood repertoires was quantified using the Baroni-Urbani and Buser coefficient, and groups were compared with two-tailed Wilcoxon tests in R. TCRdb retrieved this table from immuneACCESS and kept in-frame rearrangements only. Not all clones are present; in checked studies, unresolved V genes account for under half, and no reason is known for the remainder. D and trimming come from the DNA, and the V and J calls and clone size come from that table. For this sample the table gives just over 150,000 clones, of which approximately 90% were detected only once. The biggest ten clones account for 13% of the sample.

This TCR came from a woman aged 45-60 years with renal cell carcinoma. The rearrangement combines TRBV6-4 with TRBJ2-3, and 10 junctional nucleotides match TRBD2. Sample: blood, taken from a patient whose treatment included radiotherapy and nephrectomy. In nucleotides, the sequence is TGTGCCAGCAGTGCGGAAGCGGGGGGGGATACGCAGTATTTT. Translated, it gives CASSAEAGGDTQYF.